This TCR beta chain originates from a study of beta chain features in type 1 diabetes. This clone was seen a handful of times. The antigen remains unidentified. Regarding the study as a whole: Any HLA type influence on TCRB rearrangement was left unresolved here.

Trimming stripped 0 bases from V and 5 bases from J, with 9 bases between. The CDR3 is 14 residues long. Germline V CDR1 and CDR2: SGHRS, YFSETQ. Expressed TCRB transcripts got sequenced, as all isolated RNA was reverse transcribed. Generated by immunoSEQ multiplex PCR, the TCRdb table keeps only in-frame clones and is missing some. The sample lists about 320,000 clones, around 15% occurring once. The specimen was central memory CD4+ T cells from blood. The receptor's source is a man aged 25-45 years in good health. This chain joins TRBV5-1 and TRBJ1-5, with D maybe TRBD1 (6 bases). The CDR3 sequence is CASSLAGADQPQHF. The CDR3, as DNA: TGCGCCAGCAGCTTGGCAGGGGCGGATCAGCCCCAGCATTTT.